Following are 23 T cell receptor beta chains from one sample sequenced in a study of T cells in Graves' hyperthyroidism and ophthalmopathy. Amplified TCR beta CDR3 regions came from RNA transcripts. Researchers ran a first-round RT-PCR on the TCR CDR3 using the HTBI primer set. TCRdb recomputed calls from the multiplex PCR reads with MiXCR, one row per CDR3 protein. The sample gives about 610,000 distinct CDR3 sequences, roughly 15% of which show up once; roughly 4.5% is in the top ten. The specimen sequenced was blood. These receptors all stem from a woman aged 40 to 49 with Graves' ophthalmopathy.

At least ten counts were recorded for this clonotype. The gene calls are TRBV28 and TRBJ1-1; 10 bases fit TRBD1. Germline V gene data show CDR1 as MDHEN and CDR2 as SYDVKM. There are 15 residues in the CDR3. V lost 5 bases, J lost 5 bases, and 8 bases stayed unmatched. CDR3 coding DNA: TGTGCCAGCAGTATGACAGGGGGCGGAAGAACTGAAGCTTTCTTT. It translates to CASSMTGGGRTEAFF.

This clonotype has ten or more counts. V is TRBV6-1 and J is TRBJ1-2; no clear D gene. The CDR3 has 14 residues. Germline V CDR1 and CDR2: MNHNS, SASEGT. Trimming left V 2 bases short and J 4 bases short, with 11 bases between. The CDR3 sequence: CASSESAEIYGYTF. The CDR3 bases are TGTGCCAGCAGTGAATCGGCGGAAATCTATGGCTACACCTTC.

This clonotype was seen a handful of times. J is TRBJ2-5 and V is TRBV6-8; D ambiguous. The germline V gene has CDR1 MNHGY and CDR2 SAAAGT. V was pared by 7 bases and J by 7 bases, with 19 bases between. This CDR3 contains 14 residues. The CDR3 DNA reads TGTGCCAGCATTACCCGGGCTTGGGCCGGGACCCAGTACTTC. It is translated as CASITRAWAGTQYF.

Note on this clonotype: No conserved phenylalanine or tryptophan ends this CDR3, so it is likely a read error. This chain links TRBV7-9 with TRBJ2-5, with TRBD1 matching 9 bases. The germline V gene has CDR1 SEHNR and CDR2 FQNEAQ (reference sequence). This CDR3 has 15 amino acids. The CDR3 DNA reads TGTGCCAGCAGCTCGGACAGGGGTGGCCAAGGGACCCAGTACTCC. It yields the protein CASSSDRGGQGTQYS.

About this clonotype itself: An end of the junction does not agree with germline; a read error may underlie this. The CDR3 sequence: CASSDRPGVLFF. CDR3 coding DNA: TGTGCCAGCAGCGACAGGCCCGGGGTGCTGTTTTTT. The rearrangement uses TRBV12-3 or TRBV12-4 and TRBJ2-2; maybe TRBD1 (6 bases). This CDR3 is 12 amino acids long.

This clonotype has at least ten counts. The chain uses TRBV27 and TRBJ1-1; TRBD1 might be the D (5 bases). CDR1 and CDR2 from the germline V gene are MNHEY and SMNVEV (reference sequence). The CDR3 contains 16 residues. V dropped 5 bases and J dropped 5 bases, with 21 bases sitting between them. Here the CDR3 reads CASSPRLGQGYTEAFF. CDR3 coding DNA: TGTGCCAGCAGTCCCCGACTCGGGCAGGGATATACTGAAGCTTTCTTT.

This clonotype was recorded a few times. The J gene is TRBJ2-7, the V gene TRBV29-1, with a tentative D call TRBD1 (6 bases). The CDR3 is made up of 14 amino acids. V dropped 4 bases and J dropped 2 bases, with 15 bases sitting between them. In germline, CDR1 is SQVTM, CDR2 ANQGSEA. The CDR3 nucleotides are TGCAGCGTTGCTTGGCAGGGGCCTCCCTACGAGCAGTACTTC. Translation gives CSVAWQGPPYEQYF.

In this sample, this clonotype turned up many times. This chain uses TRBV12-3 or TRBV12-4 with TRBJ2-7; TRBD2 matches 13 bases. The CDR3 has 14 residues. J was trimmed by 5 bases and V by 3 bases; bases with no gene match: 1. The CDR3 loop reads CASSFGLAGDEQYF. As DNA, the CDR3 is TGTGCCAGCAGTTTCGGACTAGCGGGAGACGAGCAGTACTTC.

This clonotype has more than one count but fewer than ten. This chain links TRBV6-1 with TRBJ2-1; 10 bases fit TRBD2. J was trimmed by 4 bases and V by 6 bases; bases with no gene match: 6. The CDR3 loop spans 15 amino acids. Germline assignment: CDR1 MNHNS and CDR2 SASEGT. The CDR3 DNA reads TGTGCCAGCAGCCCCGGGACTAGCGAGTACAATGAGCAGTTCTTC. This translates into CASSPGTSEYNEQFF.

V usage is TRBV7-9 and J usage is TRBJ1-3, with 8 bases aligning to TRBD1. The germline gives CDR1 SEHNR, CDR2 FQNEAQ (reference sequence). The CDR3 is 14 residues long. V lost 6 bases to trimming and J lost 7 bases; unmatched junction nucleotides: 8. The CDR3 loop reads CASRNPDRENTIYF. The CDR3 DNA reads TGTGCCAGCAGGAACCCGGACAGGGAGAACACCATATATTTT.

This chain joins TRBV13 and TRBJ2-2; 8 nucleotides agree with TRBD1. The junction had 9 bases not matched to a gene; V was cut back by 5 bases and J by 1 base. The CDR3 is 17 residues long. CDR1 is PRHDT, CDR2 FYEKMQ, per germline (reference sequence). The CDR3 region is CASSPTGGQENTGELFF. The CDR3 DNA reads TGTGCCAGCAGCCCCACTGGGGGACAGGAGAACACCGGGGAGCTGTTTTTT.

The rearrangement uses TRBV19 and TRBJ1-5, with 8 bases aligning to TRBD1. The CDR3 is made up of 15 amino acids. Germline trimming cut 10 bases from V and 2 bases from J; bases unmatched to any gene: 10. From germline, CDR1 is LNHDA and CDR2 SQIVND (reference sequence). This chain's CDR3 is CANRADRGGNQPQHF. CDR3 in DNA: TGTGCCAATAGGGCCGACAGGGGTGGCAATCAGCCCCAGCATTTT.

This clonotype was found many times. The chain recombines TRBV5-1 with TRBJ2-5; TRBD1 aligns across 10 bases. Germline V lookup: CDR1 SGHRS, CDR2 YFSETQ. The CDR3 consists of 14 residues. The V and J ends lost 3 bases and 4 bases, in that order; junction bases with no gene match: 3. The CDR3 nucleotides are TGCGCCAGCAGCTCGAGGGACAGGGGAGAGACCCAGTACTTC. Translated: CASSSRDRGETQYF. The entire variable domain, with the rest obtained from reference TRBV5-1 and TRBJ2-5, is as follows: KAGVTQTPRYLIKTRGQQVTLSCSPISGHRSVSWYQQTPGQGLQFLFEYFSETQRNKGNFPGRFSGRQFSNSRSEMNVSTLELGDSALYLCASSSRDRGETQYFGPGTRLLVL.

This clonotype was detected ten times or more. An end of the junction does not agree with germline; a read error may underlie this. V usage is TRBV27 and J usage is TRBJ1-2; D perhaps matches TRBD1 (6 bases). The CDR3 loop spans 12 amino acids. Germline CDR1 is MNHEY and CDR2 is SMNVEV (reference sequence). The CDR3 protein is CASSSGAGRRAF. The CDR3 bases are TGTGCCAGCAGTTCAGGGGCAGGGCGGAGGGCTTTC.

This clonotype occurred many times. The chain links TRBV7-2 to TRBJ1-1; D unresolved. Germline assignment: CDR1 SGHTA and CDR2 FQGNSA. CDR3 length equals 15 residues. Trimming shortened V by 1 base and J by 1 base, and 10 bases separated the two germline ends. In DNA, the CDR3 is TGTGCCAGCAGCTTAGTCCCCACCAGGAACACTGAAGCTTTCTTT. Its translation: CASSLVPTRNTEAFF. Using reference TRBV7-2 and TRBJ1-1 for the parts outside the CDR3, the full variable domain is GAGVSQSPSNKVTEKGKDVELRCDPISGHTALYWYRQSLGQGLEFLIYFQGNSAPDKSGLPSDRFSAERTGGSVSTLTIQRTQQEDSAVYLCASSLVPTRNTEAFFGQGTRLTVV.

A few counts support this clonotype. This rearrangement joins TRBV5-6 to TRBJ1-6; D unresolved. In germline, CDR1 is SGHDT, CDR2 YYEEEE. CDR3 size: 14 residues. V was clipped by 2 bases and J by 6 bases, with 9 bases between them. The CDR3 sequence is CASSLETINSPLHF. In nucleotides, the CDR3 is TGTGCCAGCAGCTTAGAGACAATTAATTCACCCCTCCACTTT. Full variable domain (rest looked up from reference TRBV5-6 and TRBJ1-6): DAGVTQSPTHLIKTRGQQVTLRCSPKSGHDTVSWYQQALGQGPQFIFQYYEEEERQRGNFPDRFSGHQFPNYSSELNVNALLLGDSALYLCASSLETINSPLHFGNGTRLTVT.

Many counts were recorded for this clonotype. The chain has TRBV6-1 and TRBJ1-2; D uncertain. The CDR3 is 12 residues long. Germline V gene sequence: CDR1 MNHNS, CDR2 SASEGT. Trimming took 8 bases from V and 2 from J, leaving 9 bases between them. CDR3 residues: CASVPENYGYTF. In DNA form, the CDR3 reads TGTGCCAGCGTGCCGGAAAACTATGGCTACACCTTC.

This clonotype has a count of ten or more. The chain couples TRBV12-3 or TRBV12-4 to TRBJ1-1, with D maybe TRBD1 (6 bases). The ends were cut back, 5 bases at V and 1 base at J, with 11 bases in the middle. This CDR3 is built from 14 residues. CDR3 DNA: TGTGCCAGCAGTGAGGGACACCAGAACACTGAAGCTTTCTTT. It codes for CASSEGHQNTEAFF.

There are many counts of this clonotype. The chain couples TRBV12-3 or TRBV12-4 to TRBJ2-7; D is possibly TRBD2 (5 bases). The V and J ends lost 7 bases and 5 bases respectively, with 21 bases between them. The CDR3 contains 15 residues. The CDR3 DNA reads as TGTGCCAGCAACGTAGGGCCTAGCCCTCGGGACGAGCAGTACTTC. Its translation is CASNVGPSPRDEQYF.

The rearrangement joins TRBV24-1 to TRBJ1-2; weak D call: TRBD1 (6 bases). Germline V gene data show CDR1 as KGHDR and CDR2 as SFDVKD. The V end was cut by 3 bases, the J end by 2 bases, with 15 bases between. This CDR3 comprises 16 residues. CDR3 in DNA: TGTGCCACCAGTGATCGAGTGGACAGAGTCAACTATGGCTACACCTTC. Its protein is CATSDRVDRVNYGYTF.

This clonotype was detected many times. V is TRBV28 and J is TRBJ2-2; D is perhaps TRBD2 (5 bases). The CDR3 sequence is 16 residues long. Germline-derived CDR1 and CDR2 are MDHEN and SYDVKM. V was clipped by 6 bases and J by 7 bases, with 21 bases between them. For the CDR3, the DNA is TGTGCCAGCAGCCTAGAAGTGCTCTCGGCGGGCGGGGAGCTGTTTTTT. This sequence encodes CASSLEVLSAGGELFF.

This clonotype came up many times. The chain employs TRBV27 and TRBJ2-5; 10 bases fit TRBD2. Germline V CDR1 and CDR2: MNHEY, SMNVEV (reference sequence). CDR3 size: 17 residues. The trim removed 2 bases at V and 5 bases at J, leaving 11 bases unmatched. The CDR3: CASSLTAGGPKFETQYF. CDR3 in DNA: TGTGCCAGCAGTTTAACAGCGGGAGGGCCTAAATTTGAGACCCAGTACTTC.

CDR3 coding DNA: TGTGCCATCAGTGACGGCCTGGGTAGCTCCTACGAGCAGTACTTC. It translates to CAISDGLGSSYEQYF. This chain uses TRBV10-3 with TRBJ2-7; unclear D gene. The CDR3 runs 15 residues. V lost 3 bases and J 0 bases, leaving 12 bases between the germline ends. Germline CDR1 and CDR2: ENHRY and SYGVKD.